The 8 T cell receptor beta chains below come from one sample, sequenced in a study of a mutant IDH1 vaccine in newly diagnosed glioma. Profiled with immunoSEQ multiplex PCR; TCRdb holds only in-frame clones, not every one. The sample carries around 40,000 clones, roughly 84% recorded once. Their specific antigens are unknown. The time point: week 23, last vaccination. Doses consisted of 300 ug of mutant IDH1 20-mer peptide each, paired with topical imiquimod. The sequences come from PBMCs, collected from a glioma patient whose treatment included an IDH1 peptide vaccine. All receptors come from a woman between 18 and 30 years old with glioma. Some clones in this sample may be carry-over from other donors' samples.

The chain employs TRBV11-3 and TRBJ2-7; D unclear. Trimming stripped 3 bases from V and 4 bases from J, with 10 bases between. Germline CDR1 SGHNT, CDR2 YENEEA. The CDR3 is made up of 13 amino acids. The CDR3 here is CASSFTQTYEQYF. The CDR3 DNA follows: TGTGCCAGCAGCTTTACTCAGACATACGAGCAGTACTTC.

The table lists this clone with a few counts. The chain carries TRBV6-6 and TRBJ1-1; no firm D call. Germline V gives CDR1 MNHNY, CDR2 SVGAGI (reference sequence). Trimming removed 10 bases from V and 7 bases from J, with 13 bases in between. The CDR3 runs 11 residues. The CDR3 DNA reads as TGTGCCATCCATAAGGGCGGTGAAGCTTTCTTT. Protein sequence: CAIHKGGEAFF.

The chain recombines TRBV4-1 with TRBJ1-5; maybe TRBD1 (6 bases). CDR3 length equals 16 residues. CDR1 MGHRA and CDR2 YSYEKL come from the germline V gene. Trimming stripped 1 base from V and 1 base from J, with 11 bases between. CDR3 nucleotides: TGCGCCAGCAGCCAAGTCGGACAGCCAAGCAATCAGCCCCAGCATTTT. Translation gives CASSQVGQPSNQPQHF.

V is TRBV12-5 and J is TRBJ1-2; 12 positions match TRBD1. Germline V CDR1 and CDR2: LGHNT, FRNRAP. CDR3 size: 16 residues. V gave up 3 bases and J gave up 2 bases; unmatched junction bases: 4. As DNA, the CDR3 is TGTGCTAGTGGTTTCGGGACAGGGGGCAAGAACTATGGCTACACCTTC. It is translated as CASGFGTGGKNYGYTF.

The chain combines TRBV6-6 with TRBJ2-2; D might be TRBD2 (6 bases). The V end was cut by 6 bases, the J end by 5 bases, with 10 bases between. CDR1 and CDR2 (germline): MNHNY, SVGAGI (reference sequence). CDR3 length: 13 amino acids. The CDR3 DNA sequence: TGTGCCAGCAGGCTGACTAGTACCGGGGAGCTGTTTTTT. Translated: CASRLTSTGELFF.

The gene calls are TRBV10-3 and TRBJ2-7, with D possibly matching TRBD1 (6 bases). Germline CDR1 is ENHRY and CDR2 is SYGVKD. The length of the CDR3 is 12 residues. The V and J ends lost 5 bases and 3 bases respectively, with 8 bases between them. In nucleotides, the CDR3 is TGTGCCATCAGTAGGACAGACTACGAGCAGTACTTC. This sequence encodes CAISRTDYEQYF.

The V and J genes are TRBV11-2 and TRBJ1-1; D uncertain. Trimming cost V 0 bases and J 5 bases, with 7 bases left between them. The CDR3 loop spans 13 amino acids. Per germline, CDR1 SGHAT and CDR2 FQNNGV. The CDR3 DNA is TGTGCCAGCAGCTTAGATAATAGTACTGAAGCTTTCTTT. Translating gives CASSLDNSTEAFF.

The V call is TRBV29-1, the J call TRBJ2-2; weak D call: TRBD1 (6 bases). Between the trimmed V and J ends, which lost 1 base and 0 bases, there was a span of 6 bases. This CDR3 has 14 amino acids. Germline V gene sequence: CDR1 SQVTM, CDR2 ANQGSEA. CDR3 loop: CSVEGTANTGELFF. The CDR3 nucleotides are TGCAGCGTTGAAGGGACAGCGAACACCGGGGAGCTGTTTTTT.